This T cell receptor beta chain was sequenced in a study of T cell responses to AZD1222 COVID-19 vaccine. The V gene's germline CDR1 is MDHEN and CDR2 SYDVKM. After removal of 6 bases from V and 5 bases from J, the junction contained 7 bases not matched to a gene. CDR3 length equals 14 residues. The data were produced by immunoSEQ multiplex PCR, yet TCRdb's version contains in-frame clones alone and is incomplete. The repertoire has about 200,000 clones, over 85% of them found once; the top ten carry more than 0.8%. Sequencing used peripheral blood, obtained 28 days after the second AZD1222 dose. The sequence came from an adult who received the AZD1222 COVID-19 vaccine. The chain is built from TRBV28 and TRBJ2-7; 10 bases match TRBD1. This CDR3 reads CASRSGTGVDEQYF. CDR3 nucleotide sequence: TGTGCCAGCAGAAGTGGGACAGGGGTGGACGAGCAGTACTTC.